A selection of T cell receptor beta chains follows, all from one sample in a study of OX40 agonist ivuxolimab in advanced cancers. Generated by immunoSEQ multiplex PCR, the TCRdb table keeps only in-frame clones and is missing some. The sample carries more than 60,000 clones, roughly 84% recorded once. The sample was CD4+ or CD8+ T cells sorted from blood, taken in a trial of the OX40 agonist ivuxolimab. Receptors were obtained from an adult with an advanced solid tumor such as melanoma, head and neck, liver or kidney cancer. Both conserved end residues are part of each CDR3. D genes are given only for firm matches. The listing skips clone size in some rows; elsewhere it reads once, few, many or a size class.

>12|TRBD2|-|TRBJ2-5|TRBV2
TGTGCGTCGTGGGGGGGGCAAGAGACCCAGTACTTC
CASWGGQETQYF
>17|-|-|TRBJ2-7|TRBV7-8
TGTGCCAGCATCCCCGGACGGGGTTATGGGAGCTCCTACGAGCAGTACTTC
CASIPGRGYGSSYEQYF
>15|TRBD1|-|TRBJ2-2|TRBV6-1
TGTGCCAGCAGTCTGGGACAGGCGCGCACCGGGGAGCTGTTTTTT
CASSLGQARTGELFF
>14|-|-|TRBJ2-5|TRBV5-1
TGCGCCAGCAGCCCCCGCGCTGGCTTGGAGACCCAGTACTTC
CASSPRAGLETQYF
>16|TRBD1|-|TRBJ1-2|TRBV5-4
TGTGCCAGCAGCCCCGTATCCGGGACAGGGGGAAGTGGCTACACCTTC
CASSPVSGTGGSGYTF
>14|-|-|TRBJ1-2|TRBV27
TGTGCCAGCAGTCCTGGCCGCAGGGAGTATGGCTACACCTTC
CASSPGRREYGYTF
>12|TRBD1|-|TRBJ1-1|TRBV10-3
TGTGCCATCAGGGGACAGGACACTGAAGCTTTCTTT
CAIRGQDTEAFF
>16|TRBD2|-|TRBJ2-7|TRBV13
TGTGCCAGCAGCACTCGACTAGCTCCAACGTCCTACGAGCAGTACTTC
CASSTRLAPTSYEQYF
>12|-|-|TRBJ2-7|TRBV2
TGTGCCAGCAGCCAAGGGACCTACGAGCAGTACTTC
CASSQGTYEQYF
>13|TRBD1|-|TRBJ1-1|TRBV7-9
TGTGCCAGCAGCCCACAGGGGGGCACTGAAGCTTTCTTT
CASSPQGGTEAFF
>13|-|-|TRBJ1-3|TRBV6-6
TGTGCCAGCAGTTACTCCGGGACTTACACCATATATTTT
CASSYSGTYTIYF
>15|-|-|TRBJ1-3|TRBV5-1
TGCGCCAGCAGCTTGGAGGCCGCCGCGGGAAACACCATATATTTT
CASSLEAAAGNTIYF
>16|TRBD2|-|TRBJ2-1|TRBV9
TGTGCCAGCAGCGCTACCAGGACTAGCGGGCCTGGTGAGCAGTTCTTC
CASSATRTSGPGEQFF
>15|TRBD1|-|TRBJ1-2|TRBV7-9
TGTGCCAGCAGCTTAGCTGCCGGGGACAGCTATGGCTACACCTTC
CASSLAAGDSYGYTF
>15|-|-|TRBJ1-5|TRBV5-6
TGTGCCAGCAGCTTGCTAGCCGTTAGCAATCAGCCCCAGCATTTT
CASSLLAVSNQPQHF
>16|TRBD2|-|TRBJ2-5|TRBV5-1
TGCGCCAGCAGTGGATCCGGGGGGAACCTACAAGAGACCCAGTACTTC
CASSGSGGNLQETQYF
>15|TRBD1|-|TRBJ1-5|TRBV6-1
TGTGCCGCGGAGCCCGGGACAGGGGTGGTTCAGCCCCAGCATTTT
CAAEPGTGVVQPQHF
>16|TRBD1|-|TRBJ1-3|TRBV2
TGTGCCAGCACCCGCGACAGGGCACTCTCCGGAAACACCATATATTTT
CASTRDRALSGNTIYF
>17|-|-|TRBJ1-1|TRBV19
TGTGCCAGTAGTAGGGCGGGGCTGGGGGAAATTGGCACTGAAGCTTTCTTT
CASSRAGLGEIGTEAFF
>15|TRBD1|-|TRBJ1-5|TRBV6-6
TGTGCCAGCAGTCGAGACAGGACAGGGGGCGGAACCCAGCATTTT
CASSRDRTGGGTQHF
>13|-|-|TRBJ1-5|TRBV7-2
TGTGCCAGCAGATTAAGGGCAGCCGAGCCCCAGCATTTT
CASRLRAAEPQHF
>14|TRBD1|-|TRBJ1-6|TRBV6-5
TGTTCCTCATCCTCCGGGACAGGCACTTCACCCCTCCACTTT
CSSSSGTGTSPLHF
>14|-|-|TRBJ2-2|TRBV6-1
TGTGCCAGCGGGTATCAGGGGGGAACCGGGGAGCTGTTTTTT
CASGYQGGTGELFF
>14|TRBD1|few|TRBJ1-4|TRBV6-5
TGTGCCAGTCGAGGACAGGGATGGGATGAAAAACTGTTTTTT
CASRGQGWDEKLFF
>17|-|few|TRBJ1-5|TRBV7-9
TGTGCCAGCAGCTTAGCGGGAGACTGGTATAGCAATCAGCCCCAGCATTTT
CASSLAGDWYSNQPQHF
>14|TRBD1|-|TRBJ1-1|TRBV7-9
TGTGCCAGCAGCTGGGGACAGGGATTCACTGAAGCTTTCTTT
CASSWGQGFTEAFF
>18|-|-|TRBJ1-5|TRBV6-1
TGTGCCAGCAGTGAACAGGGTTTGGGACCCTATAGCAATCAGCCCCAGCATTTT
CASSEQGLGPYSNQPQHF
>17|-|-|TRBJ2-3|TRBV15
TGTGCCACCAGCAGAAACCGTGAAGGGGACCCCTCCGATACGCAGTATTTT
CATSRNREGDPSDTQYF
>14|-|-|TRBJ1-4|TRBV19
TGTGCCAGTTCAGACCTTGCAACTAATGAAAAACTGTTTTTT
CASSDLATNEKLFF
>16|TRBD1|-|TRBJ2-2|TRBV7-3
TGTGCCAGCAGCTCCAGGACAGGGGCTAACACCGGGGAGCTGTTTTTT
CASSSRTGANTGELFF
>17|TRBD2|once|TRBJ2-3|TRBV18
TGTGCCAGCTCACGTACCACGCCAGGACTAGATGCAGATACGCAGTATTTT
CASSRTTPGLDADTQYF
>15|-|-|TRBJ1-4|TRBV27
TGTGCCAGCAGTTTATCGAGAGGGTGGGATGAAAAACTGTTTTTT
CASSLSRGWDEKLFF
>15|TRBD2|-|TRBJ2-1|TRBV9
TGTGCCAGCAGCGTAGCGGGGACTAGCTACAATGAGCAGTTCTTC
CASSVAGTSYNEQFF
>15|-|-|TRBJ2-2|TRBV6-6
TGTGCCAGCAGGCAGGACAGTTTAAACACCGGGGAGCTGTTTTTT
CASRQDSLNTGELFF
>14|-|-|TRBJ2-5|TRBV7-6
TGTGCCAGCAGCCGATCCGCACCAACCGAGACCCAGTACTTC
CASSRSAPTETQYF
>13|-|-|TRBJ2-6|TRBV19
TGTGCCAGTAGGGGTTCTGGGGCCAACGTCCTGACTTTC
CASRGSGANVLTF
>12|-|few|TRBJ2-7|TRBV7-9
TGTGCCAGCAGCTTAAGCAGCTACGAGCAGTACTTC
CASSLSSYEQYF
>14|-|-|TRBJ1-1|TRBV6-5
TGTGCCAGCAGAGAACCGGGACAGAACACTGAAGCTTTCTTT
CASREPGQNTEAFF
>13|-|-|TRBJ2-1|TRBV2
TGTGCCAGCAGCCCACTAGTAAACGGTGAGCAGTTCTTC
CASSPLVNGEQFF
>13|-|-|TRBJ1-2|TRBV4-3
TGCGCCAGCAGCCGACGGGGGGCGCGTGGCTACACCTTC
CASSRRGARGYTF
>14|TRBD1|-|TRBJ2-7|TRBV5-4
TGTGCCAGCAGCTTTAGGGACAGGGGGCGCGAGCAGTACTTC
CASSFRDRGREQYF
>16|TRBD1|-|TRBJ1-6|TRBV5-1
TGCGCCAGCAGCTGGGGACAGGGGCGAGGTGGTTCACCCCTCCACTTT
CASSWGQGRGGSPLHF
>12|-|-|TRBJ2-5|TRBV6-6
TGTGCCAGCACAGGGCACCAAGAGACCCAGTACTTC
CASTGHQETQYF
>17|-|few|TRBJ1-6|TRBV14
TGTGCCAGCAGCCAAGATCTAGCGGCCGCGGGGAATTCACCCCTCCACTTT
CASSQDLAAAGNSPLHF
>16|TRBD2|-|TRBJ2-1|TRBV10-2
TGCGCCAGCACTGGACTAGCGGGGGTTTCCTACAATGAGCAGTTCTTC
CASTGLAGVSYNEQFF
>14|-|-|TRBJ2-7|TRBV15
TGTGCCACCAGCGCCGGCGGGTCCCACTACGAGCAGTACTTC
CATSAGGSHYEQYF
>14|-|-|TRBJ2-7|TRBV7-2
TGTGCCAGCAGCTTAGCTAGGGGGACGGGAGAGCAGTACTTC
CASSLARGTGEQYF
>15|TRBD2|once|TRBJ2-7|TRBV28
TGTGCCAGCAGCTCTAGCGGCCAAAGCTCCTACGAGCAGTACTTC
CASSSSGQSSYEQYF
>16|-|-|TRBJ2-2|TRBV19
TGTGCCAGTAGTCCATCACGGATAGGTTGGGCCGGGGAGCTGTTTTTT
CASSPSRIGWAGELFF
>16|-|-|TRBJ2-2|TRBV21-1
TGTGCCAGCAGCAAACTTCAGGAGGTACCAACCGGGGAGCTGTTTTTT
CASSKLQEVPTGELFF
>14|-|-|TRBJ2-2|TRBV27
TGTGCCAGCAGTTTCCAGAAGAACACCGGGGAGCTGTTTTTT
CASSFQKNTGELFF
>17|-|-|TRBJ1-3|TRBV18
TGTGCCAGCTCACCACCGACAGGCCGAAGCTCTGGAAACACCATATATTTT
CASSPPTGRSSGNTIYF
>14|TRBD1|-|TRBJ2-2|TRBV29-1
TGCAGCGGGGGGACAGGGTTAAACACCGGGGAGCTGTTTTTT
CSGGTGLNTGELFF
>14|TRBD1|once|TRBJ1-1|TRBV6-6
TGTGCCAGCAGTAGTGGACAGGGAGGAACTGAAGCTTTCTTT
CASSSGQGGTEAFF